This TCR beta chain is from a study of blood T cell repertoires in COVID-19. About the research overall: PBMCs, B-cell-depleted T cells, or T cells provided the cDNA or gDNA that made up the material.

Under the authors' procedure: Estimates of nucleated cell counts were drawn from the amplification of reference gene primers. Measured with immunoSEQ multiplex PCR; TCRdb has only the in-frame clones, and not every one. V, J and clone size were drawn from that table, and D and trimming were deduced from the DNA. The table records 70,000 to 95,000 clones, more than 80% of them present only once. V was cut by 5 bases and J by 9 bases, with 14 bases left in between. The germline CDR1 and CDR2 sequences are PRHDT and FYEKMQ (reference sequence). CDR3 size: 13 residues. Source material: peripheral blood. The receptor comes from a human donor in a cohort sampled during active COVID-19. The V gene is TRBV13, the J gene TRBJ1-5; D is ambiguous. CDR3 nucleotides: TGTGCCAGCAGCAACGACAAGGCGCGGCCCCAGCATTTT. Translating gives CASSNDKARPQHF.